The clone carrying this TCR beta chain was counted a few times. Its antigen is unidentified. The data were obtained in a study of T cells after yellow fever vaccination. Broader study findings: Reappearing after the booster were most of the clones from primary vaccination (about 95% CD4, about 87% CD8). From the bulk population, abundant clonotypes could contaminate and appear within FACS-sorted repertoires. A faster peak, day 5 versus 15, was reached by the weaker secondary response.

5'RACE template switching added a universal primer site and UMIs to TCR cDNA. TCRdb passed the 5' RACE reads through MiXCR, listing each CDR3 protein once. The profile covers 200,000 to 250,000 distinct CDR3 sequences, with 6.9% appearing a single time and about 0.9% taken by the ten largest. CDR1 is MNHNS and CDR2 is SASEGT in the germline V gene. This CDR3 region has 13 residues. V was trimmed by 2 bases and J by 6 bases, leaving 11 bases between them. This receptor was taken from a young man who received the YFV17D yellow fever vaccine. The chain uses TRBV6-1 and TRBJ2-7; a weak D match, TRBD2 (6 bases). The sequences come from CD4+ T cells sorted from PBMCs, collected 15 days after the yellow fever booster vaccination. CDR3 loop: CASSEFRRAEQYF. CDR3 nucleotide sequence: TGTGCCAGCAGTGAATTCAGGAGGGCCGAGCAGTACTTC.